Sequencing of this T cell receptor beta chain was carried out in a study of T cells after posttransplantation cyclophosphamide. The data were produced by immunoSEQ multiplex PCR, yet TCRdb's version contains in-frame clones alone and is incomplete. The counts give about 30,000 clones, none of them seen only once; approximately 4.3% is held by the top ten. The table lists this clone with many counts. The antigen remains unidentified. On the day of bone marrow donation, the related graft donor provided peripheral blood. The study, taken as a whole, reports: Later post-transplant blood repertoires were often dominated by donor CD8+ memory clones. Recipient CMV seropositivity and CMV reactivation strongly tracked TRB clonality.

Trimming stripped 6 bases from V and 2 bases from J, with 11 bases between. The germline gives CDR1 KGHSH, CDR2 LQKENI. The CDR3 is made up of 15 amino acids. This chain links TRBV18 with TRBJ2-6, with D perhaps matching TRBD1 (6 bases). The sample comprised PBMCs. This TCR was recovered from a young woman in good health and a related stem cell transplant donor. CDR3 protein: CASSPNRAGANVLTF. In nucleotides, the CDR3 is TGTGCCAGCTCCCCCAACAGGGCTGGGGCCAACGTCCTGACTTTC.